This is a list of T cell receptor beta chains from one sample in a study of blood T cell repertoires in COVID-19. Here immunoSEQ multiplex PCR was the method, and the copy in TCRdb shows in-frame clones only, minus some. Of some 270,000 clones in the sample, roughly nine tenths were seen once. What was sequenced was peripheral blood. The receptors derive from a woman between 40 and 55 years old who had recovered from COVID-19. Each CDR3 is given without its conserved first and last residue.

cdr3_aa: ASSRTGRSPLH
j_call: TRBJ1-6
cdr3_length: 11
v_call: TRBV28

cdr3_aa: ATSRGQGQY
j_call: TRBJ2-7
cdr3_length: 9
v_call: TRBV15

cdr3_aa: ASSVDDRQETQY
j_call: TRBJ2-5
cdr3_length: 12
v_call: TRBV9

cdr3_aa: ASSFQDNEQF
j_call: TRBJ2-1
cdr3_length: 10
v_call: TRBV5-4

cdr3_aa: ASSLEGSDTQY
j_call: TRBJ2-3
cdr3_length: 11
v_call: TRBV3-1/TRBV3-2

cdr3_aa: ASSERGPSSPLH
j_call: TRBJ1-6
cdr3_length: 12
v_call: TRBV25-1

cdr3_aa: ATSRDFLGDEQF
j_call: TRBJ2-1
cdr3_length: 12
v_call: TRBV15

cdr3_aa: ASGPREGAPDTQY
j_call: TRBJ2-3
cdr3_length: 13
v_call: TRBV12-5

cdr3_aa: ASSGDALTPEQF
j_call: TRBJ2-1
cdr3_length: 12
v_call: TRBV27

cdr3_aa: ASSEPSRNEQF
j_call: TRBJ2-1
cdr3_length: 11
v_call: TRBV2

cdr3_aa: ASGVWGLTDTQY
j_call: TRBJ2-3
cdr3_length: 12
v_call: TRBV27

cdr3_aa: ASSEQEDQPQH
j_call: TRBJ1-5
cdr3_length: 11
v_call: TRBV7-9

cdr3_aa: ASSPIALNTEAF
j_call: TRBJ1-1
cdr3_length: 12
v_call: TRBV28

cdr3_aa: ASSPWTGVGYT
j_call: TRBJ1-2
cdr3_length: 11
v_call: TRBV19

cdr3_aa: ASSVGAGGVDEQF
j_call: TRBJ2-1
cdr3_length: 13
v_call: TRBV9

cdr3_aa: ASSFRAKNIQY
j_call: TRBJ2-4
cdr3_length: 11
v_call: TRBV9

cdr3_aa: ATSDGARGNQPQH
j_call: TRBJ1-5
cdr3_length: 13
v_call: TRBV24-1

cdr3_aa: ASHQGLNTEAF
j_call: TRBJ1-1
cdr3_length: 11
v_call: TRBV12-5

cdr3_aa: ASSVTGERNTIY
j_call: TRBJ1-3
cdr3_length: 12
v_call: TRBV9

cdr3_aa: ASSSISRSGSYEQY
j_call: TRBJ2-7
cdr3_length: 14
v_call: TRBV7-9

cdr3_aa: ASKQGHTQY
j_call: TRBJ2-3
cdr3_length: 9
v_call: TRBV19

cdr3_aa: ASPPGPLATGAANTEAF
j_call: TRBJ1-1
cdr3_length: 17
v_call: TRBV18

cdr3_aa: ASSPPPGLSSETQY
j_call: TRBJ2-5
cdr3_length: 14
v_call: TRBV3-1/TRBV3-2

cdr3_aa: ASSLIGSNQPQH
j_call: TRBJ1-5
cdr3_length: 12
v_call: TRBV7-2

cdr3_aa: ATSRSTGGEQF
j_call: TRBJ2-1
cdr3_length: 11
v_call: TRBV15

cdr3_aa: ASSNRGSPYTDTQY
j_call: TRBJ2-3
cdr3_length: 14
v_call: TRBV6-6

cdr3_aa: ASSLREWGTDTQY
j_call: TRBJ2-3
cdr3_length: 13
v_call: TRBV27

cdr3_aa: ASSPGGTTNYGYT
j_call: TRBJ1-2
cdr3_length: 13
v_call: TRBV27

cdr3_aa: AARREGELF
j_call: TRBJ2-2
cdr3_length: 9
v_call: TRBV6-6

cdr3_aa: ASSLSGQAGANVLT
j_call: TRBJ2-6
cdr3_length: 14
v_call: TRBV11-3

cdr3_aa: ASSLFSGGAWETQY
j_call: TRBJ2-5
cdr3_length: 14
v_call: TRBV4-1

cdr3_aa: ASSVEAGGRTGELF
j_call: TRBJ2-2
cdr3_length: 14
v_call: TRBV9

cdr3_aa: ASSLQGIGSGANVLT
j_call: TRBJ2-6
cdr3_length: 15
v_call: TRBV5-6

cdr3_aa: ASTSGLAGEQF
j_call: TRBJ2-1
cdr3_length: 11
v_call: TRBV12-3/TRBV12-4

cdr3_aa: AWTWAGDGHEQF
j_call: TRBJ2-1
cdr3_length: 12
v_call: TRBV30

cdr3_aa: STRRGGTDTQY
j_call: TRBJ2-3
cdr3_length: 11
v_call: TRBV29-1

cdr3_aa: ASSDTPPNRIYNSPLH
j_call: TRBJ1-6
cdr3_length: 16
v_call: TRBV25-1

cdr3_aa: ASSLVSRVATSGQETQY
j_call: TRBJ2-5
cdr3_length: 17
v_call: TRBV13

cdr3_aa: ASRHQGLNQPQH
j_call: TRBJ1-5
cdr3_length: 12
v_call: TRBV19

cdr3_aa: ASIRSRVIGPKTGSNYGYT
j_call: TRBJ1-2
cdr3_length: 19
v_call: TRBV7-8

cdr3_aa: ASSDIAGGYTDTQY
j_call: TRBJ2-3
cdr3_length: 14
v_call: TRBV6-4

cdr3_aa: ASSPLADSSYNEQF
j_call: TRBJ2-1
cdr3_length: 14
v_call: TRBV7-2

cdr3_aa: ASSGLADDKGNEQF
j_call: TRBJ2-1
cdr3_length: 14
v_call: TRBV27

cdr3_aa: ASRPGGTTGELF
j_call: TRBJ2-2
cdr3_length: 12
v_call: TRBV2

cdr3_aa: ASSEARTSGGYEQY
j_call: TRBJ2-7
cdr3_length: 14
v_call: TRBV2

cdr3_aa: ASGLGAQGNSGNTIY
j_call: TRBJ1-3
cdr3_length: 15
v_call: TRBV12-5

cdr3_aa: ASSLSVTGELF
j_call: TRBJ2-2
cdr3_length: 11
v_call: TRBV6-6

cdr3_aa: ASSPAGSSGYT
j_call: TRBJ1-2
cdr3_length: 11
v_call: TRBV6-2/TRBV6-3

cdr3_aa: ATSDRQGTNTGELF
j_call: TRBJ2-2
cdr3_length: 14
v_call: TRBV24-1